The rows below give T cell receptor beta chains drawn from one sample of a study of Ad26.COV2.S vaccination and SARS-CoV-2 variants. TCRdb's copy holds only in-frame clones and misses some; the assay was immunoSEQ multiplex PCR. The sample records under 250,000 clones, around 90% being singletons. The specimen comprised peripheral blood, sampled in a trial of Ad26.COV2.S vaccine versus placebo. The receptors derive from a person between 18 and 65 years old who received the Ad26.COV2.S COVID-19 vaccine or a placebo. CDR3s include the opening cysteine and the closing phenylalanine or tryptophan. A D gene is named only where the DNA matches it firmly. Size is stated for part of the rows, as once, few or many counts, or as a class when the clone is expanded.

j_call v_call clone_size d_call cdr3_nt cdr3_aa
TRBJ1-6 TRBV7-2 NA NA TGTGCCAGCAGCTTAGGAGGGGGAACACTGTCGTCACCCCTCCACTTT CASSLGGGTLSSPLHF
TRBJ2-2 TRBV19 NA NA TGTGCCACTGACCCGAACACCGGGGAGCTGTTTTTT CATDPNTGELFF
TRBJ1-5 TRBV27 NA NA TGTGCCAGCAGTTTAATAGGTGGGGATCAGCCCCAGCATTTT CASSLIGGDQPQHF
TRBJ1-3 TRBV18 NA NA TGTGCCAGCTCCTATGGACAGAGTGTCAGAAACACCATATATTTT CASSYGQSVRNTIYF
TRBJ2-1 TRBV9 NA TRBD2 TGTGCCAGCAGCCCTAGCGGGACTTACAATGAGCAGTTCTTC CASSPSGTYNEQFF
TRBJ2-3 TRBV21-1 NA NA TGTGCTAGCAGCAAAGTACAGCAGAGTGAGCAGTATTTT CASSKVQQSEQYF
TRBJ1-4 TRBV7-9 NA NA TGTGCCAGCAGCTTAGTCCTAGGGACTAATGAAAAACTGTTTTTT CASSLVLGTNEKLFF
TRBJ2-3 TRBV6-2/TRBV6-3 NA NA TGTGCCAGCAGCCCCCCAGGGAAGAGCACAGATACGCAGTATTTT CASSPPGKSTDTQYF
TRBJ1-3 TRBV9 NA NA TGTGCCAGCAGCGTAGAGGCGGGGGCTGGAAACACCATATATTTT CASSVEAGAGNTIYF
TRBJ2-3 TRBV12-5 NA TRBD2 TGTGCTAGTGGTGTCGGGGGGGTCGGCACAGATACGCAGTATTTT CASGVGGVGTDTQYF
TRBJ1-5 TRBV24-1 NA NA TGTGCCACCAGTGATTTCATCGGGACACTATTTCAGCCCCAGCATTTT CATSDFIGTLFQPQHF
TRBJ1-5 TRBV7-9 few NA TGTGCCAGCAGCTCAGACAGCTTTCCGAATCAGCCCCAGCATTTT CASSSDSFPNQPQHF
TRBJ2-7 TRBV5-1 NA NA TGCGCCAGCAGCGTTCTAGACATGTCCTACGAGCAGTACTTC CASSVLDMSYEQYF
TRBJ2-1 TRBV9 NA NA TGTGCCAGCAGCTCTCGTCTGGACAGTCCTGGGGAGCAGTTCTTC CASSSRLDSPGEQFF
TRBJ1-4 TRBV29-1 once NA TGCAGCGTTCTGGACAGCACCCAAAAACTGTTTTTT CSVLDSTQKLFF
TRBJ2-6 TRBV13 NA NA TGTGCCAGCAGCCTCAGGACAGCCACCTACTCTGGGGCCAACGTCCTGACTTTC CASSLRTATYSGANVLTF
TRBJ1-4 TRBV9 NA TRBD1 TGTGCCAGCAGCTCCCGACAGGGCATTAATGAAAAACTGTTTTTT CASSSRQGINEKLFF
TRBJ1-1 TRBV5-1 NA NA TGCGCCAGCAAGACTAGAGGGAACACTGAAGCTTTCTTT CASKTRGNTEAFF
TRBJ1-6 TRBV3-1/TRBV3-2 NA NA TGTGCCAGTGGTCGAGATAGGGTTCGGGATTCACCCCTCCACTTT CASGRDRVRDSPLHF
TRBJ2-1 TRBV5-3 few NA TGTGCCAGAAGCTTGGAAAACAACACGGATGATTACAATGAGCAGTTCTTC CARSLENNTDDYNEQFF
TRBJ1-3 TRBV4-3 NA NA TGCGCCAGCAGCCAAGACAGGGGCCTCTCTGGAAACACCATATATTTT CASSQDRGLSGNTIYF
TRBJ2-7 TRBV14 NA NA TGTGCCAGCAGCCAAACGGCATCCTACGAGCAGTACTTC CASSQTASYEQYF
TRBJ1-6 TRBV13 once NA TGTGCCAGCAGCTTAGACGGGAATAATTCACCCCTCCACTTT CASSLDGNNSPLHF
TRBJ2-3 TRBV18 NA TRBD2 TGTGCCAGCTCACCGGGAGTGGGTAGCGGGGGAGCCGCTGATACGCAGTATTTT CASSPGVGSGGAADTQYF
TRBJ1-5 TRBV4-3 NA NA TGCGCCAGCAGCCAAACCAGCAATCAGCCCCAGCATTTT CASSQTSNQPQHF
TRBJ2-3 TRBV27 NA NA TGTGCCAGCAGTCCCGCTGGACTCAGCACAGATACGCAGTATTTT CASSPAGLSTDTQYF
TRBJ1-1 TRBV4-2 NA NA TGTGCCAGCAGCCAAGATCGGGGGCAGGGCACTGAAGCTTTCTTT CASSQDRGQGTEAFF
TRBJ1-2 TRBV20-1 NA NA TGCAGTGCTAGACCAGTTGGAGGCTACACCTTC CSARPVGGYTF
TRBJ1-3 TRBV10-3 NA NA TGTGCCATCAGTGATTCGGGACCGGACTCTGGAAACACCATATATTTT CAISDSGPDSGNTIYF
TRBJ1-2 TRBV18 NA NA TGTGCCAGCTCACCGGCGCCGGGAGCCAACTATGGCTACACCTTC CASSPAPGANYGYTF